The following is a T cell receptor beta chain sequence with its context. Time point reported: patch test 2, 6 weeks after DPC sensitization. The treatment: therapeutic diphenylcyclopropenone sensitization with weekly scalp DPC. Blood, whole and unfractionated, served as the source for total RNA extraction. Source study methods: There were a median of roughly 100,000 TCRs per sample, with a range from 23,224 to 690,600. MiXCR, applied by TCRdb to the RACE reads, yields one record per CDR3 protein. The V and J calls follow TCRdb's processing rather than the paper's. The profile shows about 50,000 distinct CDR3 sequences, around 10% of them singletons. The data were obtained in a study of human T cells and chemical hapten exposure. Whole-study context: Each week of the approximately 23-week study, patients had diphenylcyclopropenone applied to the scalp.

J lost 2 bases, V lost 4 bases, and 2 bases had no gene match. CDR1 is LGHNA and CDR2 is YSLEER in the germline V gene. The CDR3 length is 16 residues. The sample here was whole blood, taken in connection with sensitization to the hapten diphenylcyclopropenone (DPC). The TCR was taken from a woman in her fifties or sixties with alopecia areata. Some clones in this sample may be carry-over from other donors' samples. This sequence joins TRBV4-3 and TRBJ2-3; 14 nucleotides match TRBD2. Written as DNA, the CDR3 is TGCGCCAGCAGCCGGACTAGCGGGGGGTCCACAGATACGCAGTATTTT. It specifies CASSRTSGGSTDTQYF.